This T cell receptor (beta chain) was retrieved from a study of metastatic and nonmetastatic thyroid tumors. About the study: The comparison covered peripheral blood and tumor or nodule tissue in malignant and benign thyroid patients.

Comments on this clone: Antigen unknown.

Through MiXCR, TCRdb re-clonotyped the PCR reads. The data hold some 20,000 clones, with around 38% observed a single time. This CDR3 has 15 residues. The J segment lost 4 bases and the V segment lost 0 bases, leaving 0 bases of the junction unmatched. Germline CDR1 PRHDT, CDR2 FYEKMQ (reference sequence). The entire patient cohort was treatment-naive prior to thyroid surgery. Broader study findings: A significant increase in TCR beta diversity was reportedly seen in malignant thyroid tumors relative to benign nodules, in blood and tumor.

The V call is TRBV13, the J call TRBJ1-5; 10 bases line up with TRBD1. The sample was tumor tissue. This receptor was identified in a female donor with papillary thyroid cancer or a benign thyroid nodule (not recorded which). Some clones in this sample may be carry-over from other donors' samples. Here the CDR3 reads CASSLGGQGNQPQHF. As DNA, the CDR3 is TGTGCCAGCAGCTTAGGGGGACAGGGGAATCAGCCCCAGCATTTT. Drawing the rest from reference TRBV13 and TRBJ1-5, the complete variable domain is AAGVIQSPRHLIKEKRETATLKCYPIPRHDTVYWYQQGPGQDPQFLISFYEKMQSDKGSIPDRFSAQQFSDYHSELNMSSLELGDSALYFCASSLGGQGNQPQHFGDGTRLSIL.